This is a list of T cell receptor beta chains from one sample in a study of blood T cell repertoires in COVID-19. Clones were sequenced by immunoSEQ multiplex PCR, and TCRdb holds only the in-frame ones, with some missing. The table lists 150,000 to 200,000 clones, 80% to 95% of them singletons. Material for sequencing was peripheral blood. All receptors derive from a man in his fifties with acute or convalescent COVID-19. Both conserved end residues are part of each CDR3. Fields, in order: CDR3 length, clone size, J gene, V gene, D gene, CDR3 protein, CDR3 DNA. D genes are given only for firm matches. Clone size appears in some rows only: once, few, many, or a class for an expanded clone.

>13|-|TRBJ2-2|TRBV27|-
CASSRQYTGELFF
TGTGCCAGCAGTAGACAGTACACCGGGGAGCTGTTTTTT
>12|-|TRBJ1-1|TRBV29-1|-
CSVYRAGTEAFF
TGCAGCGTTTACAGGGCGGGCACTGAAGCTTTCTTT
>15|once|TRBJ1-5|TRBV2|TRBD1
CASRTGDTSNQPQHF
TGTGCCAGCAGGACAGGGGACACTAGCAATCAGCCCCAGCATTTT
>13|few|TRBJ1-5|TRBV28|-
CASRVSGNQPQHF
TGTGCCAGCAGAGTATCGGGCAATCAGCCCCAGCATTTT
>14|-|TRBJ1-1|TRBV19|TRBD1
CASSASGTEDEAFF
TGTGCCAGTAGTGCCTCCGGGACAGAAGACGAAGCTTTCTTT
>15|-|TRBJ2-3|TRBV5-1|TRBD2
CASSLGLADTDTQYF
TGCGCCAGCAGCTTGGGACTAGCGGACACAGATACGCAGTATTTT
>15|-|TRBJ2-1|TRBV19|-
CASSLQGRRSNEQFF
TGTGCCAGTAGTTTACAGGGAAGGAGGTCCAATGAGCAGTTCTTC
>16|-|TRBJ2-1|TRBV18|-
CASSPPQGRMVNEQFF
TGTGCCAGCTCACCACCCCAGGGAAGGATGGTCAATGAGCAGTTCTTC
>18|-|TRBJ2-3|TRBV15|TRBD2
CATSRVVTTSGGPGSQYF
TGTGCCACCAGCAGAGTCGTTACGACTAGCGGGGGCCCAGGCTCGCAGTATTTT
>14|-|TRBJ2-7|TRBV7-9|TRBD2
CASSLSGTNYEQYF
TGTGCCAGCAGCTTATCCGGGACTAACTACGAGCAGTACTTC
>17|-|TRBJ2-1|TRBV5-6|TRBD2
CASSLRRTSGRHNEQFF
TGTGCCAGCAGCTTGAGGAGGACTAGCGGCCGACACAATGAGCAGTTCTTC
>15|-|TRBJ1-2|TRBV5-1|TRBD1
CASSLLGRGLAGYTF
TGCGCCAGCAGCCTTTTGGGCAGGGGGCTAGCTGGCTACACCTTC
>14|-|TRBJ2-2|TRBV11-3|-
CASSLKGDTGELFF
TGTGCCAGCAGCTTAAAGGGGGACACCGGGGAGCTGTTTTTT
>18|-|TRBJ2-6|TRBV27|TRBD1
CASSFIGTGGAGANVLTF
TGTGCCAGCAGTTTCATCGGGACAGGGGGCGCCGGGGCCAACGTCCTGACTTTC
>15|-|TRBJ2-7|TRBV11-2|-
CASRPIGSGIHEQYF
TGTGCCAGCCGACCGATCGGTTCCGGGATCCACGAGCAGTACTTC
>15|-|TRBJ2-5|TRBV5-4|TRBD2
CASSLAGGATKTQYF
TGTGCCAGCAGCTTGGCCGGGGGGGCCACAAAGACCCAGTACTTC
>15|-|TRBJ2-3|TRBV7-2|TRBD1
CASSFKGAGTDTQYF
TGTGCCAGCAGCTTTAAGGGGGCGGGCACAGATACGCAGTATTTT
>14|-|TRBJ1-6|TRBV7-8|TRBD1
CASSPDRGGSPLHF
TGTGCCAGCAGCCCAGACAGGGGCGGCTCACCCCTCCACTTT